This is a list of T cell receptor beta chains from one sample in a study of CD8 T cells in Susac syndrome. Each CDR3 protein gets one entry after TCRdb re-called the immunoSEQ multiplex PCR reads with MiXCR. The sample contains 150,000 to 200,000 distinct CDR3 sequences, roughly 92% of which appear only once. Sequenced: CD4+ T cells from PBMCs. The receptors were gathered from a human donor in good health. CDR3s include the opening cysteine and the closing phenylalanine or tryptophan. The D gene is left open where the match is weak. Expanded clones are given a class, and other clones once, few, many or no size at all.

J gene: TRBJ2-6
D gene: NA
clone size: NA
V gene: TRBV5-4
CDR3 protein: CASSLVGLISGANVLTF
CDR3 DNA: TGTGCCAGCAGCTTGGTGGGACTGATCTCTGGGGCCAACGTCCTGACTTTC

J gene: TRBJ2-5
D gene: TRBD2
clone size: NA
V gene: TRBV28
CDR3 protein: CASSLGLAGEETQYF
CDR3 DNA: TGTGCCAGCAGTTTGGGGCTAGCGGGGGAAGAGACCCAGTACTTC

J gene: TRBJ2-6
D gene: NA
clone size: NA
V gene: TRBV12-3/TRBV12-4
CDR3 protein: CASRSPDKSGANVLTF
CDR3 DNA: TGTGCCAGCAGATCCCCGGACAAGTCTGGGGCCAACGTCCTGACTTTC

J gene: TRBJ2-5
D gene: TRBD1
clone size: NA
V gene: TRBV7-7
CDR3 protein: CASSLDRGVQETQYF
CDR3 DNA: TGTGCTAGCAGCTTGGACAGGGGGGTCCAAGAGACCCAGTACTTC

J gene: TRBJ2-2
D gene: NA
clone size: NA
V gene: TRBV4-1
CDR3 protein: CASSLVSDLNTGELFF
CDR3 DNA: TGCGCCAGCAGTCTTGTCAGCGACTTGAACACCGGGGAGCTGTTTTTT

J gene: TRBJ1-1
D gene: NA
clone size: NA
V gene: TRBV2
CDR3 protein: CASRRDGGTEAFF
CDR3 DNA: TGTGCCAGCCGTCGGGACGGAGGCACTGAAGCTTTCTTT

J gene: TRBJ1-4
D gene: NA
clone size: NA
V gene: TRBV30
CDR3 protein: CAWSVQGSEKLFF
CDR3 DNA: TGTGCCTGGAGTGTGCAGGGGTCAGAAAAACTGTTTTTT

J gene: TRBJ2-5
D gene: NA
clone size: once
V gene: TRBV2
CDR3 protein: CASSGPGAGETQYF
CDR3 DNA: TGTGCCAGCAGTGGACCAGGGGCCGGTGAGACCCAGTACTTC

J gene: TRBJ1-1
D gene: NA
clone size: NA
V gene: TRBV6-1
CDR3 protein: CASSTPGTGAMNTEAFF
CDR3 DNA: TGTGCCAGCAGTACCCCCGGGACGGGGGCCATGAACACTGAAGCTTTCTTT

J gene: TRBJ1-6
D gene: NA
clone size: NA
V gene: TRBV20-1
CDR3 protein: CSAATIGRHF
CDR3 DNA: TGCAGTGCTGCAACAATAGGTCGCCACTTT

J gene: TRBJ2-7
D gene: NA
clone size: NA
V gene: TRBV6-1
CDR3 protein: CASSEAFSYEQYF
CDR3 DNA: TGTGCCAGCAGTGAAGCGTTTAGTTACGAGCAGTACTTC

J gene: TRBJ1-1
D gene: NA
clone size: NA
V gene: TRBV5-1
CDR3 protein: CASSRTANTEAFF
CDR3 DNA: TGCGCCAGCAGCAGGACAGCTAACACTGAAGCTTTCTTT

J gene: TRBJ2-7
D gene: TRBD1
clone size: NA
V gene: TRBV3-1
CDR3 protein: CASSPGQGYGEQYF
CDR3 DNA: TGTGCCAGCAGCCCCGGACAGGGTTATGGCGAGCAGTACTTC

J gene: TRBJ1-3
D gene: NA
clone size: NA
V gene: TRBV7-8
CDR3 protein: CASSLTDSSGNTIYF
CDR3 DNA: TGTGCCAGCAGCTTGACCGACAGCTCTGGAAACACCATATATTTT

J gene: TRBJ2-5
D gene: TRBD1
clone size: NA
V gene: TRBV24-1
CDR3 protein: CATSDSDRAQETQYF
CDR3 DNA: TGTGCCACCAGTGATTCCGACAGGGCCCAAGAGACCCAGTACTTC

J gene: TRBJ1-6
D gene: TRBD1
clone size: NA
V gene: TRBV5-1
CDR3 protein: CASSSVGQGLGSPLHF
CDR3 DNA: TGCGCCAGCAGCTCGGTGGGACAGGGGCTAGGGTCACCCCTCCACTTT

J gene: TRBJ1-2
D gene: NA
clone size: NA
V gene: TRBV2
CDR3 protein: CASSVRYGYTF
CDR3 DNA: TGTGCCAGCAGTGTTCGATATGGCTACACCTTC

J gene: TRBJ2-2
D gene: NA
clone size: NA
V gene: TRBV19
CDR3 protein: CASSMSWSGANTGELFF
CDR3 DNA: TGTGCCAGTAGTATGAGTTGGTCAGGGGCTAACACCGGGGAGCTGTTTTTT